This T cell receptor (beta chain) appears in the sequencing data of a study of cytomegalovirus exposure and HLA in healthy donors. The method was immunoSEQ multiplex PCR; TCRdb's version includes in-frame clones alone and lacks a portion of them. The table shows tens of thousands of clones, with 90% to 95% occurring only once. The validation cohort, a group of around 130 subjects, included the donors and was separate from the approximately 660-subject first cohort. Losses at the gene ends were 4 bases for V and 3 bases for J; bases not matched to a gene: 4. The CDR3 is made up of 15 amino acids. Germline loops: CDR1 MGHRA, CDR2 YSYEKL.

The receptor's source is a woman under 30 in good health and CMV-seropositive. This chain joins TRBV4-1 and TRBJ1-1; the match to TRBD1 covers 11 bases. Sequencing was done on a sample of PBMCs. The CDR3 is CASSRTGQGDTEAFF. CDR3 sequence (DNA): TGCGCCAGCAGCCGGACGGGACAGGGGGACACTGAAGCTTTCTTT.